This T cell receptor beta chain was found in a study of blood T cell repertoires in COVID-19. The wider study: Samples representing acute and convalescent COVID-19 were sourced from the United States, Italy and Spain. T cells, B-cell-depleted T cells, or PBMCs supplied cDNA or gDNA.

Authors' methods: How many nucleated cells were present was estimated from reference gene primer amplification. The data were produced by immunoSEQ multiplex PCR, yet TCRdb's version contains in-frame clones alone and is incomplete. V and J calls and clone size come straight from that table; D and trimming were deduced from the DNA. The profile shows about 83,000 clones, about 84% of them singletons. This clonotype was obtained from a man between 50 and 59 years old with active COVID-19. The specimen sequenced was peripheral blood.

This CDR3 reads CASSQATGTDLYNEQFF. The DNA of the CDR3 is TGTGCCAGTAGTCAGGCCACCGGGACAGACCTATACAATGAGCAGTTCTTC. This chain uses TRBV19 with TRBJ2-1; 7 positions match TRBD1. Germline CDR1 LNHDA, CDR2 SQIVND (reference sequence). CDR3 size: 17 residues. J gave up 4 bases and V 5 bases, and 14 bases lay outside the gene matches.